Sequencing of this TCR beta chain was carried out in a study of blood T cell repertoires in COVID-19. Study-wide context: Samples taken during acute and convalescent COVID-19 were collected in the United States, Italy and Spain. PBMCs, B-cell-depleted T cells, or T cells provided the cDNA or gDNA that made up the material.

The CDR3 loop spans 16 amino acids. Germline loops: CDR1 SNHLY, CDR2 FYNNEI. With 5 bases removed from V and 0 bases from J, the gap between germline ends came to 14 bases. Original processing notes: For nucleated cells, counts were estimated from reference gene primer amplification. The table came from immunoSEQ multiplex PCR; TCRdb's copy has only in-frame clones and leaves some out. V, J and clone size are taken as reported in that table, and D and trimming were inferred from the DNA itself. The sample consists of about 120,000 clones, less than 85% of them appearing once. This receptor was taken from an elderly woman with acute or convalescent COVID-19. The gene calls are TRBV2 and TRBJ2-4; D possibly corresponds to TRBD1 (7 bases). The specimen sequenced was peripheral blood. In DNA, the CDR3 is TGTGCCAGCAGTAAGGAGGGACAGAGAGCCAAAAACATTCAGTACTTC. It yields the protein CASSKEGQRAKNIQYF.